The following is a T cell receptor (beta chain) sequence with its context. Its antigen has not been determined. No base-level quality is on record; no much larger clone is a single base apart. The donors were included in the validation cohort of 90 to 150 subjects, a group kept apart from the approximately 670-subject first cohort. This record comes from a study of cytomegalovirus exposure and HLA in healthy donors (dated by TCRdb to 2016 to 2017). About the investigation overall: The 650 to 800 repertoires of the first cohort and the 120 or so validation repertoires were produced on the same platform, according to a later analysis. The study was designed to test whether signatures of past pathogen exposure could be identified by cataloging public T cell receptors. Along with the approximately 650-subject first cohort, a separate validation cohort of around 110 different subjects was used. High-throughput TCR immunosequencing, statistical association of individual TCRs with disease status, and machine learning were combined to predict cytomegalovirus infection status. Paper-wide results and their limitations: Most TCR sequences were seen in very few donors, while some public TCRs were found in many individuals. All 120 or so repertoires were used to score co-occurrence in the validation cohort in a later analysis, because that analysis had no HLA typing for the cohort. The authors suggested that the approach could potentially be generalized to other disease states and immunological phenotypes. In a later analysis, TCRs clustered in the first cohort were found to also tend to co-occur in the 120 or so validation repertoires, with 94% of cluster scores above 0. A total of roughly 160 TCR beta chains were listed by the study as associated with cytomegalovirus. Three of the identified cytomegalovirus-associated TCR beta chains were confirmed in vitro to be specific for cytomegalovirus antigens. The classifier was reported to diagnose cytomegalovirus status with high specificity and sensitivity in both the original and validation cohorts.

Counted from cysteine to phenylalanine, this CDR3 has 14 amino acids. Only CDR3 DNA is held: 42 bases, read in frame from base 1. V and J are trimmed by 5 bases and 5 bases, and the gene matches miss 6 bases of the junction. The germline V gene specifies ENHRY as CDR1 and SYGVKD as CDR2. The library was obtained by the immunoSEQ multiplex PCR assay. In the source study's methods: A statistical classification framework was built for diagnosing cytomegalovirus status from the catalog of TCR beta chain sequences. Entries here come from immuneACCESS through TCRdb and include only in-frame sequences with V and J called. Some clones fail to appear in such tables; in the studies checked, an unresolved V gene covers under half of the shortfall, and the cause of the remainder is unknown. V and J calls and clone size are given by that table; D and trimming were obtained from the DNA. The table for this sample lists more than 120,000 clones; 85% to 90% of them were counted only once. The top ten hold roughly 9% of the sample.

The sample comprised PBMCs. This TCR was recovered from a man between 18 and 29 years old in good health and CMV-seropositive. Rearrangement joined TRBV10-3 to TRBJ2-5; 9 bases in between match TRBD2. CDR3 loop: CAISFSGSGETQYF. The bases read TGTGCCATCAGTTTTAGCGGGAGCGGGGAGACCCAGTACTTC.